This T cell receptor (beta chain) was recorded in a study of T cell repertoires in cytomegalovirus infection. Study-level findings and limits: People with CMV and the relevant HLA were identified by cumulative public TCR beta family frequency. Dominating the ex vivo response were HLA-C-restricted CMV-specific TCR beta clonotypes.

This clonotype was counted between two and nine times. Its antigen is undetermined. The germline V gene encodes CDR1 MGHRA and CDR2 YSYEKL. V lost 3 bases to trimming and J lost 0 bases; unmatched junction nucleotides: 7. The CDR3 contains 17 residues. TCRdb reprocessed the reads via MiXCR and lists one record per CDR3 protein. The table includes about 250,000 distinct CDR3 sequences, more than 15% detected once. This clonotype originated in a human donor in good health (CMV status not recorded). Some clones in this sample may be carry-over from other donors' samples. The sample taken for sequencing was CD8+ T cells from PBMCs. The chain is built from TRBV4-1 and TRBJ1-4, with TRBD1 matching 7 bases. DNA for the CDR3: TGCGCCAGCAGCCAGAGGGGACAGCGAACAACTAATGAAAAACTGTTTTTT. Protein product: CASSQRGQRTTNEKLFF.